This entry describes one T cell receptor beta chain. In the same sample, other DNA sequences code for this CDR3. The CDR3 runs 13 residues. The germline CDR1 and CDR2 sequences are LNHDA and SQIVND (reference sequence). The V gene lost 7 bases and the J gene lost 2 bases, with 11 bases spanning the gap. The data belong to a study of blood T cell repertoires in COVID-19. Clones were read by immunoSEQ multiplex PCR, and TCRdb kept only the in-frame ones, dropping some. The table shows around 300,000 clones, with 75% to 90% occurring only once. The chain is built from TRBV19 and TRBJ1-1; the D gene is possibly TRBD1 (6 bases). Sequencing was performed on PBMCs or T cells enriched from blood (not recorded which). This TCR came from a woman aged 35 to 49 who had recovered from COVID-19. The CDR3 region has the DNA TGTGCCAGTACCTGGACAGCTAACACTGAAGCTTTCTTT. This encodes CASTWTANTEAFF.